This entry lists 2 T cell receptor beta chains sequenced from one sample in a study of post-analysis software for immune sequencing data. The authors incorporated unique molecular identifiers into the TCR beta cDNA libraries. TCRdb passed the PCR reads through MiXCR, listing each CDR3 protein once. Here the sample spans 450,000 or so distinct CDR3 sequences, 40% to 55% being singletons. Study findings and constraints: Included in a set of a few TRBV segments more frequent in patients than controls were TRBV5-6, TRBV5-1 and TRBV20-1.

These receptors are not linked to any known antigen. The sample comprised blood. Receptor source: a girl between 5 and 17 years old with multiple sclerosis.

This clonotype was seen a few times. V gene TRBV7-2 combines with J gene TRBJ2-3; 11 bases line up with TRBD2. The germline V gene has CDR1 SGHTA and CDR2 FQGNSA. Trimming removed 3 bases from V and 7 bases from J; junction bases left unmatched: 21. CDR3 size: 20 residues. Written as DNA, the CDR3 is TGTGCCAGCAGCTTCGCCACTAGCGGGAGCCTTTCAATGAGGAGGAATACGCAGTATTTT. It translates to CASSFATSGSLSMRRNTQYF.

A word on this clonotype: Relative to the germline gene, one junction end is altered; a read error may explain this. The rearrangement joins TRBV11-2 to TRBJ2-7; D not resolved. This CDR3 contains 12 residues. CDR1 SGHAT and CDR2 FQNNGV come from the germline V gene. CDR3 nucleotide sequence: TGTACCAGCAGCTTAGCTGGATACGAGCAGTACTTC. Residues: CTSSLAGYEQYF.